A single sample is the source of the 28 T cell receptor beta chains below, sequenced in a study of identical twins. TCRdb passed the 5' RACE reads through MiXCR, listing each CDR3 protein once. Found here are approximately 190,000 distinct CDR3 sequences, about a sixth of them singletons; the top ten hold over 35%. These data were likewise used in another study, on T cells expressing NK-cell markers.

The sample comprised CD8+ T cells sorted from blood. The receptors stem from a young woman in good health.

This clonotype was counted only a few times. The rearrangement uses TRBV20-1 and TRBJ2-1; 7 bases match TRBD2. Germline V gene lookup returns CDR1 DFQATT and CDR2 SNEGSKA (reference sequence). The CDR3 contains 15 residues. V lost 5 bases to trimming and J lost 4 bases; unmatched junction nucleotides: 11. CDR3 amino acids: CSAGGLAGLYNEQFF. The CDR3 DNA reads TGCAGTGCTGGGGGATTAGCGGGCTTGTACAATGAGCAGTTCTTC.

This clonotype was recorded a few times. The chain carries TRBV20-1 and TRBJ2-1, with 9 bases that match TRBD2. CDR3 length: 15 residues. The V gene end was trimmed by 1 base and the J gene end by 4 bases; junction bases not matched to a gene: 5. Germline assignment: CDR1 DFQATT and CDR2 SNEGSKA (reference sequence). The chain's CDR3 is CSARGLAGTYNEQFF. The CDR3 DNA sequence: TGCAGTGCTAGAGGTCTAGCGGGAACATACAATGAGCAGTTCTTC.

This clonotype has a handful of counts. CDR3 residues: CSVEGRYEQYF. The CDR3 DNA is TGCAGCGTTGAGGGTCGGTACGAGCAGTACTTC. The V call is TRBV29-1, the J call TRBJ2-7; D not certain. The CDR3 consists of 11 residues. The germline gives CDR1 SQVTM, CDR2 ANQGSEA. Trimming shortened V by 3 bases and J by 4 bases, and 7 bases separated the two germline ends.

The chain has TRBV27 and TRBJ2-7; a possible D gene is TRBD1 (6 bases). CDR1 and CDR2 (germline): MNHEY, SMNVEV (reference sequence). Trimming took off 9 bases at V and 0 bases at J, with 18 bases between the two ends. This CDR3 is 15 amino acids long. The CDR3 loop is CARSGPRQDSYEQYF. The CDR3 DNA follows: TGTGCCAGATCAGGGCCGCGACAGGACTCCTACGAGCAGTACTTC.

This clonotype appeared a few times. The conserved closing phenylalanine or tryptophan is absent in this CDR3, likely reflecting a read error. The limits of the CDR3 on the DNA are not certain, so only TCRdb's listed CDR3 is given. This chain's CDR3 is CSAREDRGRLL. This chain uses TRBV20-1 with TRBJ1-1; the D call of TRBD1 is as the table states it, not checked on the DNA. Germline assignment: CDR1 DFQATT and CDR2 SNEGSKA (reference sequence). The CDR3 has 11 amino acids, counting both end residues.

This clonotype has only a few counts. The CDR3 DNA sequence: TGTGCCAGCCAGTCCTTCCTCGGCCCGTCCTACGAGCAGTACTTC. This codes for CASQSFLGPSYEQYF. The chain employs TRBV3-1 and TRBJ2-7; D is uncertain. Per the germline V gene, CDR1 is LGHDT and CDR2 is YNNKEL (reference sequence). V was pared by 8 bases and J by 1 base, with 18 bases between. The CDR3 runs to 15 residues.

The genes are TRBV30 and TRBJ2-2; D gene unclear. Germline V CDR1 and CDR2: GTSNPN, SVGIG (reference sequence). CDR3 length equals 11 residues. With 3 bases removed from V and 4 bases from J, the gap between germline ends came to 3 bases. The CDR3 DNA sequence: TGTGCCTGGAGGGGCACCGGGGAGCTGTTTTTT. Residues: CAWRGTGELFF.

This chain links TRBV7-2 with TRBJ1-6; D might be TRBD1 (5 bases). V was clipped by 4 bases and J by 6 bases, with 10 bases between them. The germline V gene has CDR1 SGHTA and CDR2 FQGNSA. The CDR3 is 14 amino acids. The CDR3 DNA is TGTGCCAGCAGCTGGGGCGGCGGTAATTCACCCCTCCACTTT. Protein: CASSWGGGNSPLHF.

The rearrangement joins TRBV27 to TRBJ2-5; 7 bases map to TRBD2. The J segment lost 5 bases and the V segment lost 2 bases, leaving 5 bases of the junction unmatched. Germline loops: CDR1 MNHEY, CDR2 SMNVEV (reference sequence). This CDR3 is built from 14 residues. CDR3 DNA sequence: TGTGCCAGCAGTTTAGGGCGGGAGAGGGAGACCCAGTACTTC. It yields the protein CASSLGRERETQYF.

This chain uses TRBV7-9 with TRBJ2-1, with D tentatively TRBD2 (6 bases). The CDR3 is made up of 16 amino acids. V lost 3 bases to trimming and J lost 3 bases, with 15 bases between them. Germline CDR1 and CDR2: SEHNR and FQNEAQ (reference sequence). CDR3 nucleotide sequence: TGTGCCAGCAGCTTGGCTCGGCTAGCGATCTACAATGAGCAGTTCTTC. Protein sequence: CASSLARLAIYNEQFF. Complete variable domain (other parts from reference TRBV7-9 and TRBJ2-1): DTGVSQNPRHKITKRGQNVTFRCDPISEHNRLYWYRQTLGQGPEFLTYFQNEAQLEKSRLLSDRFSAERPKGSFSTLEIQRTEQGDSAMYLCASSLARLAIYNEQFFGPGTRLTVL.

This clonotype was seen more than once but under ten times. The chain links TRBV29-1 to TRBJ2-7; unclear D gene. The CDR3 extends over 13 amino acids. The germline gives CDR1 SQVTM, CDR2 ANQGSEA. The ends were cut back, 1 base at V and 1 base at J, with 8 bases in the middle. The CDR3 bases are TGCAGCGTTGAAGGGACGACGTCCTACGAGCAGTACTTC. It translates to CSVEGTTSYEQYF.

This clonotype has more than one count but fewer than ten. J is TRBJ1-1 and V is TRBV13; TRBD1 aligns across 9 bases. V dropped 3 bases and J dropped 4; count of bases not matched to a gene: 6. This CDR3 is built from 15 residues. Germline-derived CDR1 and CDR2 are PRHDT and FYEKMQ (reference sequence). The CDR3 loop reads CASSLRTGVGTEAFF. The CDR3 region has the DNA TGTGCCAGCAGCTTGAGGACAGGGGTGGGCACTGAAGCTTTCTTT.

A few counts support this clonotype. The CDR3 sequence: CASTPLGNEQFF. As DNA, the CDR3 is TGTGCCAGCACCCCCCTGGGTAATGAGCAGTTCTTC. The chain combines TRBV7-9 with TRBJ2-1; D is undetermined. Per the germline V gene, CDR1 is SEHNR and CDR2 is FQNEAQ (reference sequence). The germline V and J ends were trimmed by 7 bases and 7 bases, with 11 bases remaining between them. CDR3 size: 12 residues.

The chain recombines TRBV18 with TRBJ2-7; maybe TRBD1 (6 bases). Germline V gene lookup returns CDR1 KGHSH and CDR2 LQKENI. V lost 6 bases, J lost 4 bases, and 19 bases lay in between. The CDR3 spans 15 residues. The CDR3: CASSPIQAGEYEQYF. The CDR3 nucleotides are TGTGCCAGCTCTCCTATTCAGGCAGGGGAGTACGAGCAGTACTTC.

The chain uses TRBV9 and TRBJ2-5, with D possibly being TRBD1 or TRBD2 (5 bases each). Per germline, CDR1 SGDLS and CDR2 YYNGEE. V was trimmed by 0 bases and J by 3 bases, leaving 9 bases between them. CDR3 length equals 14 residues. The CDR3: CASSVAQEEETQYF. In DNA form, the CDR3 reads TGTGCCAGCAGCGTAGCACAGGAGGAAGAGACCCAGTACTTC.

This clonotype was seen a handful of times. The chain employs TRBV12-3 or TRBV12-4 and TRBJ2-1, with D unresolved. V lost 3 bases, J lost 6 bases, and 15 bases lay in between. This CDR3 spans 15 amino acids. This CDR3 is CASSFRSPYPNEQFF. The CDR3 DNA follows: TGTGCCAGCAGTTTTAGGAGCCCCTATCCCAATGAGCAGTTCTTC.

The rearrangement joins TRBV9 to TRBJ1-2; the D gene is possibly TRBD1 (6 bases). This CDR3 has 17 amino acids. Germline CDR1 reads SGDLS; CDR2 reads YYNGEE. V lost 4 bases and J 2 bases, leaving 21 bases between the germline ends. In DNA form, the CDR3 reads TGTGCCAGCAGCAGGAGCCCTATGGACAGCCTAAACTATGGCTACACCTTC. Encoded protein: CASSRSPMDSLNYGYTF.

V usage is TRBV29-1 and J usage is TRBJ1-1, with D tentatively TRBD1 (5 bases). The CDR3 runs 13 residues. Per the germline V gene, CDR1 is SQVTM and CDR2 is ANQGSEA. Trimming stripped 5 bases from V and 3 bases from J, with 13 bases between. Here the CDR3 reads CSVTPGLHTEAFF. CDR3 in DNA: TGCAGCGTTACGCCAGGGTTGCACACTGAAGCTTTCTTT. Complete variable domain (other parts from reference TRBV29-1 and TRBJ1-1): SAVISQKPSRDICQRGTSLTIQCQVDSQVTMMFWYRQQPGQSLTLIATANQGSEATYESGFVIDKFPISRPNLTFSTLTVSNMSPEDSSIYLCSVTPGLHTEAFFGQGTRLTVV.

In this sample, this clonotype turned up a few times. The chain is built from TRBV5-5 and TRBJ2-7; no firm D call. V gave up 1 base and J gave up 0 bases, with 8 bases separating them. This CDR3 contains 14 residues. Germline assignment: CDR1 SGHKS and CDR2 YYEKEE (reference sequence). The chain's CDR3 is CASSLTLSSYEQYF. In nucleotides, the CDR3 is TGTGCCAGCAGCTTGACACTGAGCTCCTACGAGCAGTACTTC.

The chain is built from TRBV7-4 and TRBJ2-5, with 10 bases that match TRBD2. V was pared by 2 bases and J by 4 bases, with 7 bases of the junction left unmatched. CDR3 length: 16 amino acids. In germline, CDR1 is SGHVT, CDR2 SQSDAQ. The CDR3 region has the DNA TGTGCCAGCAGCTTATTAGCGGGAGGAATTGGAGAGACCCAGTACTTC. Its protein is CASSLLAGGIGETQYF.

This chain connects TRBV29-1 to TRBJ2-7; 9 nucleotides match TRBD2. The J segment lost 4 bases and the V segment lost 4 bases, leaving 5 bases of the junction unmatched. Germline CDR1 is SQVTM and CDR2 is ANQGSEA. CDR3 size: 13 residues. The CDR3: CSVVGLASYEQYF. The CDR3, as DNA: TGCAGCGTTGTCGGACTAGCGTCGTACGAGCAGTACTTC.

This rearrangement joins TRBV9 to TRBJ2-2, with D perhaps matching TRBD1 or TRBD2 (5 bases each). The V end lost 1 base, the J end lost 0 bases, and 10 bases lay between the germline ends. This CDR3 is built from 16 residues. Germline lookup yields CDR1 SGDLS and CDR2 YYNGEE. The CDR3 coding sequence is TGTGCCAGCAGCGTATATGGGGGTCCGAACACCGGGGAGCTGTTTTTT. As protein: CASSVYGGPNTGELFF.

This clonotype was detected only a few times. The V and J genes are TRBV7-3 and TRBJ1-1, with a weak D call TRBD1 (5 bases). CDR3 size: 14 residues. V lost 5 bases and J 1 base, leaving 11 bases between the germline ends. Germline V gene sequence: CDR1 SGHTA, CDR2 FQGTGA. CDR3 loop: CASSPRDGNTEAFF. For the CDR3, the DNA is TGTGCCAGCAGCCCGAGGGACGGGAACACTGAAGCTTTCTTT.

There are a few counts of this clonotype. The chain carries TRBV9 and TRBJ2-3, with no clear D. Per the germline V gene, CDR1 is SGDLS and CDR2 is YYNGEE. V was pared by 0 bases and J by 2 bases, with 7 bases between. This CDR3 comprises 14 residues. The CDR3 DNA reads TGTGCCAGCAGCGTAGGCAGACTCACAGATACGCAGTATTTT. Translated: CASSVGRLTDTQYF.

This clonotype was found a few times. The chain couples TRBV10-3 to TRBJ2-2; 9 nucleotides match TRBD1. V shed 11 bases and J 6 bases; nucleotides not matched to a gene: 10. The CDR3 loop spans 14 amino acids. Germline CDR1 reads ENHRY; CDR2 reads SYGVKD. The CDR3 DNA sequence: TGTGCCTCCCAGGGACAGGGAGCGCCCGGGGAGCTGTTTTTT. This translates into CASQGQGAPGELFF.

This clonotype was seen a few times. This CDR3 reads CASSSSWGWWTYEQYF. Here the CDR3 DNA reads TGTGCCAGCAGTTCCTCCTGGGGTTGGTGGACCTACGAGCAGTACTTC. The genes are TRBV6-2 or TRBV6-3 and TRBJ2-7; D ambiguous. Germline assignment: CDR1 MNHEY and CDR2 SVGEGT. The CDR3 runs 16 residues. V dropped 4 bases and J dropped 2 bases, with 18 bases sitting between them.

V usage is TRBV5-6 and J usage is TRBJ2-1; perhaps D is TRBD1 or TRBD2 (5 bases each). V was cut by 4 bases and J by 8 bases, with 13 bases left in between. This CDR3 has 13 amino acids. Per the germline V gene, CDR1 is SGHDT and CDR2 is YYEEEE. CDR3 region: CASSDGTPDEQFF. CDR3 bases: TGTGCCAGCAGCGACGGGACCCCCGATGAGCAGTTCTTC.

In this sample, this clonotype turned up a few times. The chain joins TRBV9 to TRBJ2-1; tentatively, D is TRBD1 or TRBD2 (5 bases each). Per germline, CDR1 SGDLS and CDR2 YYNGEE. V shed 3 bases and J shed 9 bases, with 22 bases lying between them. The CDR3 length is 16 residues. CDR3 sequence: CASSAAPGPGIGEQFF. The CDR3 coding sequence is TGTGCCAGCAGCGCAGCCCCGGGACCGGGGATTGGTGAGCAGTTCTTC.